The 14 T cell receptor beta chains below come from one sample, sequenced in a study of OX40 agonist ivuxolimab in advanced cancers. The data were produced by immunoSEQ multiplex PCR, yet TCRdb's version contains in-frame clones alone and is incomplete. Seen here are 90,000 to 100,000 clones, 88% observed once, and the top ten hold 0.82%. The sample consisted of CD4+ or CD8+ T cells sorted from blood, taken in a trial of the OX40 agonist ivuxolimab. These receptor sequences come from an adult with an advanced solid tumor such as melanoma, head and neck, liver or kidney cancer.

The J gene is TRBJ1-1, the V gene TRBV25-1, with D possibly matching TRBD1 (5 bases). The ends were cut back, 4 bases at V and 8 bases at J, with 14 bases in the middle. CDR3 size: 13 residues. CDR1 and CDR2 (germline): MGHDK, SYGVNS. CDR3 sequence reads: CASSGDIQGEAFF. For the CDR3, the DNA is TGTGCCAGCAGTGGAGACATCCAGGGAGAAGCTTTCTTT. Complete variable domain (other parts from reference TRBV25-1 and TRBJ1-1): EADIYQTPRYLVIGTGKKITLECSQTMGHDKMYWYQQDPGMELHLIHYSYGVNSTEKGDLSSESTVSRIRTEHFPLTLESARPSHTSQYLCASSGDIQGEAFFGQGTRLTVV.

V gene TRBV7-9 combines with J gene TRBJ2-3, with 7 bases that match TRBD1. Trimming at V came to 4 bases and at J to 1 base, leaving 5 bases not matched to a gene. The CDR3 runs to 15 residues. Looked up from germline, CDR1 is SEHNR and CDR2 is FQNEAQ (reference sequence). The DNA for the CDR3 is TGTGCCAGCAGCTCGACCGGGACAGGCACAGATACGCAGTATTTT. It specifies CASSSTGTGTDTQYF.

The chain employs TRBV13 and TRBJ2-2; 7 nucleotides line up with TRBD1. The CDR3 is 14 residues long. The ends lost 0 bases at V and 6 bases at J; junction bases unmatched: 1. Germline values: CDR1 PRHDT, CDR2 FYEKMQ (reference sequence). The CDR3 loop reads CASSLGGGPGELFF. Written as DNA, the CDR3 is TGTGCCAGCAGCTTAGGAGGGGGCCCCGGGGAGCTGTTTTTT.

This sequence joins TRBV2 and TRBJ1-5; D remains unclear. The CDR3 consists of 15 residues. The ends were cut back, 1 base at V and 4 bases at J, with 11 bases in the middle. The germline V gene encodes CDR1 SNHLY and CDR2 FYNNEI. Written as DNA, the CDR3 is TGTGCCAGCAGTGAAGGGTTGTCAGCAAATCAGCCCCAGCATTTT. Its translation: CASSEGLSANQPQHF.

V gene TRBV5-1 combines with J gene TRBJ2-2; TRBD2 matches at 10 bases. J lost 7 bases, V lost 4 bases, and 7 bases had no gene match. The germline V gene encodes CDR1 SGHRS and CDR2 YFSETQ. The CDR3 contains 15 residues. The CDR3 DNA is TGCGCCAGCAGCCCTAGCGGGAGCGGCGGCGGGGAGCTGTTTTTT. Protein: CASSPSGSGGGELFF.

This chain joins TRBV19 and TRBJ1-5; the D is unclear. Germline CDR1 and CDR2: LNHDA and SQIVND (reference sequence). There are 15 residues in the CDR3. V was shortened by 5 bases and J by 4 bases, with 15 bases between the two germline ends. The DNA for the CDR3 is TGTGCCAGTAGTCTAGGGAGAGTTCCGAATCAGCCCCAGCATTTT. Translation: CASSLGRVPNQPQHF.

The chain joins TRBV4-1 to TRBJ2-1, with a weak D call TRBD1 (6 bases). The CDR3 has 16 amino acids. The V gene's germline CDR1 is MGHRA and CDR2 YSYEKL. The V end was cut by 4 bases, the J end by 4 bases, with 17 bases between. The CDR3 region is CASSLSGGAGYNEQFF. The CDR3, as DNA: TGCGCCAGCAGCCTTAGTGGGGGCGCAGGGTACAATGAGCAGTTCTTC.

The chain has TRBV19 and TRBJ2-7; D is unresolved. CDR1 and CDR2 (germline): LNHDA, SQIVND (reference sequence). The CDR3 is 15 amino acids. Trimming shortened V by 6 bases and J by 7 bases, and 22 bases separated the two germline ends. The CDR3 DNA reads as TGTGCCAGTAGCGTCGAGGACGGTAACTACGAAGAGCAGTACGTC. This translates into CASSVEDGNYEEQYV.

The V gene is TRBV11-2, the J gene TRBJ2-1; 10 bases are shared with TRBD2. Germline CDR1 and CDR2: SGHAT and FQNNGV. The V and J ends lost 8 bases and 4 bases, in that order; junction bases with no gene match: 8. The CDR3 has 15 amino acids. This chain's CDR3 is CASAASGSLYNEQFF. The CDR3 region has the DNA TGTGCCAGCGCCGCTAGCGGGAGTCTTTACAATGAGCAGTTCTTC.

This chain joins TRBV6-6 and TRBJ1-1; TRBD1 aligns across 7 bases. Per germline, CDR1 MNHNY and CDR2 SVGAGI (reference sequence). The CDR3 contains 14 residues. Losses at the gene ends were 5 bases for V and 1 base for J; bases not matched to a gene: 4. The CDR3 DNA reads as TGTGCCAGCAGTCCGCGACAGGGGAACACTGAAGCTTTCTTT. Translation gives CASSPRQGNTEAFF.

This clone was counted only a few times. The CDR3 here is CASSAQGSQPQHF. The CDR3 DNA sequence: TGCGCCAGCAGCGCCCAGGGGTCTCAGCCCCAGCATTTT. The V gene is TRBV10-2, the J gene TRBJ1-5, with D perhaps TRBD1 (6 bases). Trimming cost V 6 bases and J 6 bases, with 12 bases left between them. CDR1 and CDR2 (germline): WSHSY, SAAADI. The CDR3 length is 13 residues.

The chain carries TRBV19 and TRBJ2-3; TRBD2 is a possible D gene (7 bases). V dropped 6 bases and J dropped 9 bases, with 19 bases sitting between them. The germline CDR1 and CDR2 sequences are LNHDA and SQIVND (reference sequence). This CDR3 is 14 amino acids long. CDR3 sequence: CASSGGGPPITQYF. In nucleotides, the CDR3 is TGTGCCAGTAGCGGCGGGGGCCCTCCGATAACGCAGTATTTT.

There are a few counts of this clone. This chain's CDR3 is CASSVGTGFTGELFF. CDR3 sequence (DNA): TGTGCCAGCAGTGTCGGGACAGGGTTCACCGGGGAGCTGTTTTTT. This chain uses TRBV6-5 with TRBJ2-2; TRBD1 matches at 9 bases. Germline V gene sequence: CDR1 MNHEY, CDR2 SVGAGI. V was pared by 5 bases and J by 4 bases, with 5 bases of the junction left unmatched. The CDR3 runs 15 residues.

This clone was seen more than once but under ten times. This chain links TRBV11-3 with TRBJ2-3, with 10 bases matching TRBD2. J was trimmed by 1 base and V by 5 bases; bases with no gene match: 3. There are 15 residues in the CDR3. Germline V CDR1 and CDR2: SGHNT, YENEEA. The CDR3 spells CASSLGTSGTDTQYF. The CDR3 DNA reads TGTGCCAGCAGCCTCGGGACTAGCGGCACAGATACGCAGTATTTT. Drawing the rest from reference TRBV11-3 and TRBJ2-3, the complete variable domain is EAGVVQSPRYKIIEKKQPVAFWCNPISGHNTLYWYLQNLGQGPELLIRYENEEAVDDSQLPKDRFSAERLKGVDSTLKIQPAELGDSAVYLCASSLGTSGTDTQYFGPGTRLTVL.